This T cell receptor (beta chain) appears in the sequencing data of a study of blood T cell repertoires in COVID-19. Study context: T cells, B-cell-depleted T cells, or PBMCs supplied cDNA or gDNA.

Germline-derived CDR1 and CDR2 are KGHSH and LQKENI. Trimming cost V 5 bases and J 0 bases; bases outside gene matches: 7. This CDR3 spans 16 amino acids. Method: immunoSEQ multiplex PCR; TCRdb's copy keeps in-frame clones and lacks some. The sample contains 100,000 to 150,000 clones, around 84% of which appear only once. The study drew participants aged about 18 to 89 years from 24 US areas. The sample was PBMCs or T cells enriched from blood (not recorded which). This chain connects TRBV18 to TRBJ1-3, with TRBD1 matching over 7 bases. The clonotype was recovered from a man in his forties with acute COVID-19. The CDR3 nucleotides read TGTGCCAGCTCAGAGAACAGGGGAGACTCTGGAAACACCATATATTTT. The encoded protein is CASSENRGDSGNTIYF. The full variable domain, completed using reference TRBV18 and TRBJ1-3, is NAGVMQNPRHLVRRRGQEARLRCSPMKGHSHVYWYRQLPEEGLKFMVYLQKENIIDESGMPKERFSAEFPKEGPSILRIQQVVRGDSAAYFCASSENRGDSGNTIYFGEGSWLTVV.